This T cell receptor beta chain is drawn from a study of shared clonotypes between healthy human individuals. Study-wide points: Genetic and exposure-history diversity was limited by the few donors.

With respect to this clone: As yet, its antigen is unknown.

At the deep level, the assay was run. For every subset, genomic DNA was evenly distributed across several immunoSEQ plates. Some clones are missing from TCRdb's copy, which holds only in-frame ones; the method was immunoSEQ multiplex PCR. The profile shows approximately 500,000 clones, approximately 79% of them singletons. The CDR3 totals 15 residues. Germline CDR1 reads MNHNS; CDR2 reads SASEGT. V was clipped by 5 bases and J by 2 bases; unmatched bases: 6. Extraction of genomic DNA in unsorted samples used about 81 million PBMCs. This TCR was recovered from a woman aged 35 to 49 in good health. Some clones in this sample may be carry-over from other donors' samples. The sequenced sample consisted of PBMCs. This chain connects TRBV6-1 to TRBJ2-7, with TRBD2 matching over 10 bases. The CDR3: CASSPLAGATYEQYF. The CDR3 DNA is TGTGCCAGCAGTCCCCTAGCGGGAGCCACCTACGAGCAGTACTTC.